This T cell receptor (beta chain) was captured in a study of T cells in tumors after PD-1 blockade. Study details: No patient had prior checkpoint blockade, systemic immunosuppression, or radiotherapy within 4 weeks. Peripheral blood samples averaged 36,536 unique clonotypes and roughly 110,000 templates. Notes on the study in general: Peripheral recruitment is suggested, as some novel exhausted tumor clones were in pre-treatment blood.

The method was immunoSEQ multiplex PCR; TCRdb's version includes in-frame clones alone and lacks a portion of them. The sample has some 66,000 clones; roughly 70% are singletons. V lost 5 bases to trimming and J lost 3 bases, with 17 bases between them. The CDR3 is 15 amino acids. Germline V gene data show CDR1 as SEHNR and CDR2 as FQNEAQ (reference sequence). This clone was detected a few times. What it recognizes is unknown. This rearrangement joins TRBV7-9 to TRBJ2-7; the D gene is possibly TRBD2 (6 bases). This sequence originates from a human donor with basal cell carcinoma. The sample here was PBMCs, taken after anti-PD-1 treatment. The CDR3 is CASSPLSGSYYEQYF. CDR3 in DNA: TGTGCCAGCAGCCCACTATCCGGGAGCTACTACGAGCAGTACTTC.